This TCR beta chain was recorded in a study of neurological immune-mediated disorders. Overall study results and limits: HTLV-1-associated myelopathy showed the most TCR clonal expansion; multiple sclerosis the least, below healthy controls.

The unsorted libraries had their origin in 2 million PBMCs stored at -80 C. The CDR3 is 13 residues long. The V gene's germline CDR1 is KGHSH and CDR2 LQKENI. V lost 4 bases to trimming and J lost 4 bases, with 10 bases between them. The cDNA was generated through 5'RACE incorporating 10-nucleotide random UMIs. A single run covered 15-18 subjects with over 190 million TCR-beta sequences. TCRdb re-derived calls from the 5' RACE reads in MiXCR, one entry per CDR3 protein. This sample has fewer than 80,000 distinct CDR3 sequences; around 5% occur once, and the top ten carry about 3%. Points on this clonotype: What it recognizes is unknown.

The sequence was obtained from a woman aged 30 to 39 with multiple sclerosis. V and J are TRBV18 and TRBJ1-1, with D hard to call. Sequenced material: PBMCs. The CDR3 nucleotides read TGTGCCAGCTCACTACAGTCTACCACTGAAGCTTTCTTT. This gives the protein CASSLQSTTEAFF. The variable domain in full, with the rest retrieved from reference TRBV18 and TRBJ1-1, is NAGVMQNPRHLVRRRGQEARLRCSPMKGHSHVYWYRQLPEEGLKFMVYLQKENIIDESGMPKERFSAEFPKEGPSILRIQQVVRGDSAAYFCASSLQSTTEAFFGQGTRLTVV.